Below are 20 T cell receptor beta chains sequenced from a single sample in a study of T-cell reconstitution after alpha-beta-depleted transplantation in children. A TCRbeta library incorporating unique molecular identifiers was prepared. MiXCR, applied by TCRdb to the PCR reads, yields one record per CDR3 protein. The top ten clones hold roughly 30% of a sample with about 980,000 distinct CDR3 sequences, 25% to 35% of them seen once. The sequenced sample was PBMCs, mostly from graft donor cells, obtained 360 days after TCRalphabeta/CD19-depleted stem cell transplant. Source of these receptors: a boy younger than two who had a stem cell transplant for SCID, so the T cells may come from the graft donor.

This clonotype was detected many times. J is TRBJ1-1 and V is TRBV9; no definite D call. CDR3 length: 12 residues. V was shortened by 3 bases and J by 0 bases, with 3 bases between the two germline ends. Per the germline V gene, CDR1 is SGDLS and CDR2 is YYNGEE. CDR3 sequence: CASSGMNTEAFF. The CDR3 DNA follows: TGTGCCAGCAGCGGGATGAACACTGAAGCTTTCTTT.

CDR3 protein: CASSLRQTTDTQYF. Written as DNA, the CDR3 is TGTGCCAGCAGTTTACGGCAGACCACAGATACGCAGTATTTT. The J gene is TRBJ2-3, the V gene TRBV12-3 or TRBV12-4; no clear D gene. The CDR3 is made up of 14 amino acids. V lost 2 bases, J lost 2 bases, and 8 bases lay in between.

The CDR3: CSVSGGLFANTGELFF. CDR3 nucleotide sequence: TGCAGCGTTTCGGGGGGCTTATTCGCGAACACCGGGGAGCTGTTTTTT. The chain recombines TRBV29-1 with TRBJ2-2; D may be TRBD2 (7 bases). CDR3 length: 16 residues. V was trimmed by 5 bases and J by 0 bases, leaving 16 bases between them. Germline CDR1 SQVTM, CDR2 ANQGSEA.

The rearrangement uses TRBV30 and TRBJ2-3; 9 positions match TRBD1. This CDR3 has 15 residues. The junction had 8 bases not matched to a gene; V was cut back by 2 bases and J by 5 bases. CDR1 is GTSNPN, CDR2 SVGIG, per germline (reference sequence). The CDR3 DNA reads as TGTGCCTGGAGTTTCACAGGGGGCAGTGGAGATACGCAGTATTTT. Translation: CAWSFTGGSGDTQYF.

The J gene is TRBJ1-1, the V gene TRBV5-6; possible D gene TRBD1, 5 bases. Trimming cost V 2 bases and J 0 bases, with 14 bases left between them. There are 16 residues in the CDR3. Germline V gene lookup returns CDR1 SGHDT and CDR2 YYEEEE. This chain's CDR3 is CASSLRAQGMNTEAFF. DNA for the CDR3: TGTGCCAGCAGCTTAAGAGCGCAGGGCATGAACACTGAAGCTTTCTTT. Full variable domain (outside the CDR3, taken from reference TRBV5-6 and TRBJ1-1): DAGVTQSPTHLIKTRGQQVTLRCSPKSGHDTVSWYQQALGQGPQFIFQYYEEEERQRGNFPDRFSGHQFPNYSSELNVNALLLGDSALYLCASSLRAQGMNTEAFFGQGTRLTVV.

The chain uses TRBV6-5 and TRBJ2-6; no firm D call. With 0 bases removed from V and 2 bases from J, the gap between germline ends came to 8 bases. CDR3 size: 16 residues. Germline assignment: CDR1 MNHEY and CDR2 SVGAGI. The CDR3 nucleotides read TGTGCCAGCAGTTACTCGATTGGTGCTGGGGCCAACGTCCTGACTTTC. Translating it yields CASSYSIGAGANVLTF.

The rearrangement joins TRBV12-3 or TRBV12-4 to TRBJ2-3; D is unresolved. The V and J ends lost 2 bases and 2 bases respectively, with 11 bases between them. This CDR3 region has 15 residues. CDR3 coding DNA: TGTGCCAGCAGTTTAAGTCTCACTCTCACAGATACGCAGTATTTT. Translating it yields CASSLSLTLTDTQYF.

This clonotype came up a few times. V usage is TRBV4-2 and J usage is TRBJ2-7; D is unclear. V shed 0 bases and J shed 2 bases, with 5 bases lying between them. The germline gives CDR1 LGHNA, CDR2 YNFKEQ. The CDR3 totals 13 residues. The CDR3 coding sequence is TGTGCCAGCAGCCAAGATTCCCCCTACGAGCAGTACTTC. This gives the protein CASSQDSPYEQYF.

The rearrangement joins TRBV7-8 to TRBJ2-7; unclear D gene. Looked up from germline, CDR1 is SGHVS and CDR2 is FQNEAQ. Trimming shortened V by 5 bases and J by 2 bases, and 13 bases separated the two germline ends. This CDR3 region has 14 residues. For the CDR3, the DNA is TGTGCCAGCAGCCCCACGGGTGGGGCCTACGAGCAGTACTTC. It specifies CASSPTGGAYEQYF.

There are a few counts of this clonotype. The CDR3 DNA reads as TGTGCCAGCAGTGTCAACAGGGGGTGGTACAATGAGCAGTTCTTC. Its protein is CASSVNRGWYNEQFF. The chain joins TRBV5-6 to TRBJ2-1; 8 bases are shared with TRBD1. V shed 5 bases, J shed 4 bases, and the junction held 8 bases outside the gene matches. The CDR3 totals 15 residues. Germline CDR1 and CDR2: SGHDT and YYEEEE.

This rearrangement joins TRBV4-2 to TRBJ2-2; D is possibly TRBD1 (5 bases). CDR1 is LGHNA and CDR2 is YNFKEQ in the germline V gene. The CDR3 has 14 residues. V was trimmed by 8 bases and J by 4 bases, leaving 14 bases between them. CDR3 DNA: TGTGCCAGCGGCCCCGAGACAGTCACCGGGGAGCTGTTTTTT. Translated, it gives CASGPETVTGELFF.

The genes are TRBV11-2 and TRBJ2-7, with 9 bases identical to TRBD2. This CDR3 contains 15 residues. The germline V gene encodes CDR1 SGHAT and CDR2 FQNNGV. V dropped 5 bases and J dropped 4; count of bases not matched to a gene: 9. CDR3 in amino acids: CASSLRTSVVYEQYF. The CDR3, as DNA: TGTGCCAGCAGCCTACGGACTAGCGTTGTGTACGAGCAGTACTTC.

The V and J genes are TRBV5-1 and TRBJ1-1; no reliable D call. Per the germline V gene, CDR1 is SGHRS and CDR2 is YFSETQ. The CDR3 is made up of 14 amino acids. V was clipped by 2 bases and J by 0 bases, with 8 bases between them. The CDR3 DNA is TGCGCCAGCAGCTTAAACATGGTGAACACTGAAGCTTTCTTT. Its translation is CASSLNMVNTEAFF.

J is TRBJ2-6 and V is TRBV12-3 or TRBV12-4, with 9 bases aligning to TRBD1. The CDR3 length is 19 residues. Trimming at V came to 3 bases and at J to 2 bases, leaving 11 bases not matched to a gene. CDR3 nucleotides: TGTGCCAGCAGTTTGAGGGGACAGGGTCTCTTAGCTGGGGCCAACGTCCTGACTTTC. Encoded protein: CASSLRGQGLLAGANVLTF.

CDR3 coding DNA: TGTGCCAGCAGCCAAGTGCCACAGGGGTTGAACACTGAAGCTTTCTTT. It yields the protein CASSQVPQGLNTEAFF. The chain employs TRBV3-1 and TRBJ1-1; 7 positions match TRBD1. V dropped 1 base and J dropped 0; count of bases not matched to a gene: 5. This CDR3 region has 16 residues. Germline V lookup: CDR1 LGHDT, CDR2 YNNKEL (reference sequence).

The J gene is TRBJ1-2, the V gene TRBV12-3 or TRBV12-4, with D tentatively TRBD1 (5 bases). V gave up 5 bases and J gave up 4 bases, with 17 bases separating them. The CDR3 is 15 residues long. The CDR3 loop is CASSPSLGTPYGYTF. The DNA for the CDR3 is TGTGCCAGCAGTCCATCGCTAGGGACCCCCTATGGCTACACCTTC.

The chain joins TRBV2 to TRBJ2-7; 7 bases agree with TRBD1. Trimming removed 11 bases from V and 2 bases from J; junction bases left unmatched: 9. Germline CDR1 and CDR2: SNHLY and FYNNEI. The CDR3 is made up of 13 amino acids. CDR3 in DNA: TGTGCCTCATTCCGGGACAGAGCCTACGAGCAGTACTTC. It codes for CASFRDRAYEQYF.

This clonotype occurred many times. The chain joins TRBV5-1 to TRBJ2-2; no clear D. The V gene lost 0 bases and the J gene lost 3 bases, with 3 bases spanning the gap. The V gene's germline CDR1 is SGHRS and CDR2 YFSETQ. The CDR3 is 13 residues long. CDR3 bases: TGCGCCAGCAGCTTGGGGGACACCGGGGAGCTGTTTTTT. This sequence encodes CASSLGDTGELFF.

The chain couples TRBV29-1 to TRBJ1-2, with TRBD1 matching 8 bases. The germline CDR1 and CDR2 sequences are SQVTM and ANQGSEA. With V trimmed by 8 bases and J by 4 bases, 6 bases remained unmatched. CDR3 length equals 12 residues. The CDR3, as DNA: TGCAGCTCTAGACAGGGGCGCTATGGCTACACCTTC. Protein product: CSSRQGRYGYTF.

The sample holds a few counts of this clonotype. The rearrangement links TRBV4-3 to TRBJ2-1; D remains unclear. V lost 0 bases, J lost 2 bases, and 14 bases lay in between. CDR3 length: 17 residues. Germline CDR1 LGHNA, CDR2 YSLEER. The DNA for the CDR3 is TGCGCCAGCAGCCAAGATTACGGTTCCCTTGCCTACAATGAGCAGTTCTTC. Translation: CASSQDYGSLAYNEQFF.